This T cell receptor beta chain was sequenced for a study of blood T cell repertoires in COVID-19. At the level of the study: Whether acute or convalescent, the COVID-19 samples came from the United States, Italy and Spain. T cells, B-cell-depleted T cells, or PBMCs supplied cDNA or gDNA.

Per the original methods: For nucleated cells, counts were estimated from reference gene primer amplification. Assay: immunoSEQ multiplex PCR; the TCRdb copy retains only in-frame clones and omits some. Clone size and V and J calls were adopted from that table, with D and trimming inferred from the DNA. This sample has around 260,000 clones, with roughly four fifths found just once. Sequenced: peripheral blood. The receptor was isolated from a woman aged 45 to 65 who had recovered from COVID-19.

The CDR3 region has the DNA TGCGCCAGCAGCCAAGGTTACAATCAGCCCCAGCATTTT. It yields the protein CASSQGYNQPQHF. V is TRBV4-1 and J is TRBJ1-5; D is unresolved. With 1 base removed from V and 3 bases from J, the gap between germline ends came to 4 bases. The CDR3 loop spans 13 amino acids. Germline V CDR1 and CDR2: MGHRA, YSYEKL.